One and the same sample provided the 30 T cell receptor beta chains below, sequenced in a study of response to subunit inactivated influenza vaccine. From the RT-PCR reads, TCRdb called clonotypes with MiXCR, one entry per CDR3 protein. The repertoire holds 750,000 to 850,000 distinct CDR3 sequences, approximately 18% seen once, with roughly a tenth in the top ten. The sequenced sample was PBMCs from blood, obtained about 5 days after vaccination. The source of these receptors is a man aged 50 to 59 who received an inactivated influenza vaccine.

This clonotype was seen a few times. The rearrangement uses TRBV3-1 and TRBJ1-2; TRBD1 aligns across 12 bases. There are 15 residues in the CDR3. Germline loops: CDR1 LGHDT, CDR2 YNNKEL (reference sequence). Germline trimming cut 7 bases from V and 4 bases from J; bases unmatched to any gene: 7. In DNA form, the CDR3 reads TGTGCCAGCAACCCGGGGACAGGGGGCTCCTATGGCTACACCTTC. Translation gives CASNPGTGGSYGYTF.

The V call is TRBV12-3 or TRBV12-4, the J call TRBJ2-3; unclear D gene. V was clipped by 0 bases and J by 0 bases, with 16 bases between them. The CDR3 runs 18 residues. For the CDR3, the DNA is TGTGCCAGCAGTTTAGCGCTAATTTGGCAGCCCAGCACAGATACGCAGTATTTT. Residues: CASSLALIWQPSTDTQYF.

At least ten counts were recorded for this clonotype. The chain couples TRBV5-1 to TRBJ2-3, with D possibly being TRBD2 (5 bases). The CDR3 contains 16 residues. Germline V gene lookup returns CDR1 SGHRS and CDR2 YFSETQ. The germline V and J ends were trimmed by 1 base and 6 bases, with 18 bases remaining between them. The CDR3 region is CASSLTLLVGLDTQYF. The CDR3 nucleotides read TGCGCCAGCAGCTTGACCCTACTAGTAGGGCTCGATACGCAGTATTTT.

This clonotype was counted a few times. The V gene is TRBV13, the J gene TRBJ2-1; D unclear. This CDR3 has 13 amino acids. Germline-derived CDR1 and CDR2 are PRHDT and FYEKMQ (reference sequence). V lost 7 bases and J lost 6, with 13 bases in between. The CDR3 region has the DNA TGTGCCAGCACTGTAACGGATCTCAATGAGCAGTTCTTC. It codes for CASTVTDLNEQFF.

This clonotype has just a few counts. V is TRBV4-1 and J is TRBJ2-3; 7 bases map to TRBD2. The CDR3 extends over 15 amino acids. Germline CDR1 reads MGHRA; CDR2 reads YSYEKL. J lost 6 bases, V lost 1 base, and 7 bases had no gene match. The CDR3 nucleotides read TGCGCCAGCAGCCAAGCCGGACTAGGCGACGATACGCAGTATTTT. It translates to CASSQAGLGDDTQYF.

This clonotype came up a few times. The chain employs TRBV7-9 and TRBJ1-2; 12 bases fit TRBD1. The CDR3 is made up of 15 amino acids. Germline CDR1 SEHNR, CDR2 FQNEAQ (reference sequence). Trimming took 5 bases from V and 5 from J; bases not matched to a gene: 6. CDR3 residues: CASSRPGQGAYGYTF. DNA of the CDR3: TGTGCCAGCAGCCGCCCGGGACAGGGGGCTTATGGCTACACCTTC.

The chain links TRBV20-1 to TRBJ2-1; a possible D gene is TRBD1 (5 bases). The germline CDR1 and CDR2 sequences are DFQATT and SNEGSKA (reference sequence). CDR3 length: 14 residues. Trimming removed 5 bases at V and 5 bases at J, with 16 bases between. CDR3 in amino acids: CSASRQSLNNEQFF. The CDR3 nucleotides are TGCAGTGCTTCTCGACAGAGCTTGAACAATGAGCAGTTCTTC.

This sequence joins TRBV3-1 and TRBJ2-7; D call uncertain. Germline V lookup: CDR1 LGHDT, CDR2 YNNKEL (reference sequence). The CDR3 contains 15 residues. Trimming left V 3 bases short and J 1 base short, with 13 bases between. The DNA for the CDR3 is TGTGCCAGCAGCCATCTCGCGGACGCTTCCTACGAGCAGTACTTC. It codes for CASSHLADASYEQYF.

This clonotype was counted a few times. The chain combines TRBV20-1 with TRBJ1-5; D gene uncertain. CDR3 length: 12 residues. Trimming shortened V by 5 bases and J by 4 bases, and 9 bases separated the two germline ends. Germline V gene data show CDR1 as DFQATT and CDR2 as SNEGSKA (reference sequence). The CDR3 coding sequence is TGCAGTGCTGATATCGGTAATCAGCCCCAGCATTTT. This gives the protein CSADIGNQPQHF.

The V and J genes are TRBV7-9 and TRBJ1-4; a weak D match, TRBD1 (6 bases). Trimming shortened V by 5 bases and J by 6 bases, and 19 bases separated the two germline ends. Germline V gives CDR1 SEHNR, CDR2 FQNEAQ (reference sequence). The CDR3 totals 16 residues. CDR3 in DNA: TGTGCCAGCAGCAAGTGGGGGCAAGGGAAAGATGAAAAACTGTTTTTT. It is translated as CASSKWGQGKDEKLFF.

In its sample, this clonotype was seen a few times. This chain connects TRBV2 to TRBJ1-5; D may be TRBD1 (6 bases). Trimming removed 5 bases at V and 6 bases at J, with 8 bases between. Per germline, CDR1 SNHLY and CDR2 FYNNEI. The CDR3 is 12 residues long. DNA for the CDR3: TGTGCCAGCAGTTCAGGGGCTCAGCCCCAGCATTTT. It translates to CASSSGAQPQHF. The variable domain in full, completed from reference TRBV2 and TRBJ1-5, reads EPEVTQTPSHQVTQMGQEVILRCVPISNHLYFYWYRQILGQKVEFLVSFYNNEISEKSEIFDDQFSVERPDGSNFTLKIRSTKLEDSAMYFCASSSGAQPQHFGDGTRLSIL.

The chain carries TRBV28 and TRBJ2-7; D possibly uses TRBD1 or TRBD2 (5 bases each). Deletions cut 4 bases from V and 3 bases from J, with 16 bases between. In germline, CDR1 is MDHEN, CDR2 SYDVKM. The CDR3 sequence is 15 residues long. The CDR3, as DNA: TGTGCCAGCAGTTATGGGGACCCGGCTTTCTACGAGCAGTACTTC. It translates to CASSYGDPAFYEQYF.

The chain combines TRBV20-1 with TRBJ1-6; D is unresolved. The CDR3 has 14 residues. Germline CDR1 is DFQATT and CDR2 is SNEGSKA (reference sequence). Trimming cost V 1 base and J 3 bases, with 7 bases left between them. CDR3: CSARAGNYNSPLHF. CDR3 in DNA: TGCAGTGCTAGAGCGGGGAACTATAATTCACCCCTCCACTTT.

The chain links TRBV20-1 to TRBJ2-3, with TRBD1 matching over 8 bases. V was pared by 3 bases and J by 3 bases, with 5 bases of the junction left unmatched. The germline V gene encodes CDR1 DFQATT and CDR2 SNEGSKA (reference sequence). The CDR3 has 14 residues. CDR3: CSARAGQGTDTQYF. As DNA, the CDR3 is TGCAGTGCTAGGGCCGGACAGGGAACAGATACGCAGTATTTT.

This clonotype was detected only a few times. This chain connects TRBV7-9 to TRBJ2-5; D is perhaps TRBD1 (5 bases). The CDR3 has 16 residues. Trimming removed 1 base at V and 2 bases at J, with 14 bases between. CDR1 is SEHNR, CDR2 FQNEAQ, per germline (reference sequence). CDR3 in amino acids: CASSLDNWQGQETQYF. The DNA of the CDR3 is TGTGCCAGCAGCTTAGATAATTGGCAGGGACAAGAGACCCAGTACTTC.

This clonotype was seen only a few times. The CDR3 sequence: CSAKTGWLAEQSYEQYF. The CDR3 DNA is TGCAGTGCGAAGACAGGGTGGCTAGCGGAGCAATCCTACGAGCAGTACTTC. V usage is TRBV20-1 and J usage is TRBJ2-7; D is tentatively TRBD1 or TRBD2 (7 bases each). The CDR3 totals 17 residues. Trimming shortened V by 6 bases and J by 1 base, and 25 bases separated the two germline ends. Germline lookup yields CDR1 DFQATT and CDR2 SNEGSKA (reference sequence).

The rearrangement uses TRBV15 and TRBJ1-5, with D uncertain. Trimming cost V 5 bases and J 2 bases, with 4 bases left between them. The CDR3 runs to 12 residues. The V gene's germline CDR1 is LNHNV and CDR2 YYDKDF (reference sequence). CDR3 sequence (DNA): TGTGCCACCAGCCCGGGCAATCAGCCCCAGCATTTT. Amino acid sequence: CATSPGNQPQHF.

This clonotype came up many times. In nucleotides, the CDR3 is TGCAGCGTTAAACAGGGTGGGGAGACCCAGTACTTC. It translates to CSVKQGGETQYF. The rearrangement joins TRBV29-1 to TRBJ2-5, with a weak D call TRBD1 (6 bases). The V and J ends lost 5 bases and 5 bases respectively, with 12 bases between them. Germline CDR1 reads SQVTM; CDR2 reads ANQGSEA. This CDR3 has 12 amino acids. The whole variable domain, filled in from reference TRBV29-1 and TRBJ2-5, reads SAVISQKPSRDICQRGTSLTIQCQVDSQVTMMFWYRQQPGQSLTLIATANQGSEATYESGFVIDKFPISRPNLTFSTLTVSNMSPEDSSIYLCSVKQGGETQYFGPGTRLLVL.

The table lists this clonotype with a few counts. The chain has TRBV10-3 and TRBJ2-1; 10 bases are a match to TRBD1. Trimming at V came to 3 bases and at J to 6 bases, leaving 8 bases not matched to a gene. Germline V gives CDR1 ENHRY, CDR2 SYGVKD. The CDR3 extends over 16 amino acids. For the CDR3, the DNA is TGTGCCATCAGTGACCCGCGACAGGGGGCGTTCAATGAGCAGTTCTTC. Translation: CAISDPRQGAFNEQFF.

This chain links TRBV9 with TRBJ2-1; 11 bases map to TRBD1. Looked up from germline, CDR1 is SGDLS and CDR2 is YYNGEE. V shed 4 bases, J shed 4 bases, and the junction held 7 bases outside the gene matches. CDR3 size: 16 residues. The CDR3 nucleotides read TGTGCCAGCAGCCCTGGACAGGGGGCGGGGTACAATGAGCAGTTCTTC. This sequence encodes CASSPGQGAGYNEQFF.

The V gene is TRBV7-3, the J gene TRBJ1-1; no definite D call. Trimming left V 1 base short and J 11 bases short, with 14 bases between. Germline CDR1 SGHTA, CDR2 FQGTGA. CDR3 length: 13 residues. Written as DNA, the CDR3 is TGTGCCAGCAGCTTAATGGCGCAGGCGGAGGCTTTCTTT. This encodes CASSLMAQAEAFF. The whole variable domain, filled in from reference TRBV7-3 and TRBJ1-1, reads GAGVSQTPSNKVTEKGKYVELRCDPISGHTALYWYRQSLGQGPEFLIYFQGTGAADDSGLPNDRFFAVRPEGSVSTLKIQRTERGDSAVYLCASSLMAQAEAFFGQGTRLTVV.

V usage is TRBV7-2 and J usage is TRBJ1-1; 8 positions agree with TRBD1. V shed 7 bases, J shed 4 bases, and the junction held 8 bases outside the gene matches. Germline V gene data show CDR1 as SGHTA and CDR2 as FQGNSA. The CDR3 extends over 14 amino acids. The CDR3 coding sequence is TGTGCCAGCATCTCGGACAGGGTGTCCACTGAAGCTTTCTTT. Its protein is CASISDRVSTEAFF.

This chain connects TRBV25-1 to TRBJ2-5; D is uncertain. The CDR3 is 14 residues long. The germline V gene has CDR1 MGHDK and CDR2 SYGVNS. Between the trimmed V and J ends, which lost 2 bases and 3 bases, there was a span of 10 bases. CDR3 bases: TGTGCCAGCAGTGAACCCCACTTTAAAGAGACCCAGTACTTC. Residues: CASSEPHFKETQYF. Full variable domain (outside the CDR3, taken from reference TRBV25-1 and TRBJ2-5): EADIYQTPRYLVIGTGKKITLECSQTMGHDKMYWYQQDPGMELHLIHYSYGVNSTEKGDLSSESTVSRIRTEHFPLTLESARPSHTSQYLCASSEPHFKETQYFGPGTRLLVL.

This clonotype was recorded a few times. CDR3 in amino acids: CASRIRTSGPPHNEQFF. As DNA, the CDR3 is TGCGCCAGCAGGATCCGGACTAGCGGGCCTCCGCACAATGAGCAGTTCTTC. The chain carries TRBV5-1 and TRBJ2-1; 11 bases agree with TRBD2. CDR3 length: 17 amino acids. Per germline, CDR1 SGHRS and CDR2 YFSETQ. The junction had 12 bases not matched to a gene; V was cut back by 5 bases and J by 5 bases.

There are a few counts of this clonotype. The chain combines TRBV29-1 with TRBJ1-2; the D is unclear. V lost 3 bases and J lost 5, with 7 bases in between. Germline V CDR1 and CDR2: SQVTM, ANQGSEA. The CDR3 totals 11 residues. CDR3 nucleotide sequence: TGCAGCGTTGACACAGTTTATGGCTACACCTTC. Protein sequence: CSVDTVYGYTF. Drawing the rest from reference TRBV29-1 and TRBJ1-2, the complete variable domain is SAVISQKPSRDICQRGTSLTIQCQVDSQVTMMFWYRQQPGQSLTLIATANQGSEATYESGFVIDKFPISRPNLTFSTLTVSNMSPEDSSIYLCSVDTVYGYTFGSGTRLTVV.

The chain uses TRBV4-3 and TRBJ1-4; maybe TRBD1 (5 bases). V dropped 0 bases and J dropped 4 bases, with 9 bases sitting between them. The germline V gene has CDR1 LGHNA and CDR2 YSLEER. CDR3 length: 15 amino acids. CDR3 loop: CASSQDLGGNEKLFF. Written as DNA, the CDR3 is TGCGCCAGCAGCCAAGATCTGGGGGGTAATGAAAAACTGTTTTTT.

This clonotype was seen a handful of times. The V call is TRBV20-1, the J call TRBJ2-7, with D hard to call. The CDR3 runs to 11 residues. Germline CDR1 is DFQATT and CDR2 is SNEGSKA (reference sequence). The ends were cut back, 2 bases at V and 2 bases at J, with 4 bases in the middle. The chain's CDR3 is CSARPAYEQYF. The CDR3 DNA reads as TGCAGTGCTAGACCGGCCTACGAGCAGTACTTC.

The chain links TRBV20-1 to TRBJ2-1, with 9 nucleotides matching TRBD2. Germline CDR1 reads DFQATT; CDR2 reads SNEGSKA (reference sequence). Trimming at V came to 5 bases and at J to 13 bases, leaving 15 bases not matched to a gene. CDR3 length equals 14 residues. The CDR3 DNA reads TGCAGTGCTTTTAGCCTAGCGGGGACGGGTGATCAGTTCTTC. It translates to CSAFSLAGTGDQFF.

This clonotype occurred many times. The chain uses TRBV12-3 or TRBV12-4 and TRBJ2-5, with D possibly being TRBD1 or TRBD2 (5 bases each). This CDR3 has 12 amino acids. The V gene lost 1 base and the J gene lost 6 bases, with 6 bases spanning the gap. The CDR3 sequence: CASSLGGQTQYF. The CDR3 DNA is TGTGCCAGCAGTTTAGGGGGACAGACCCAGTACTTC.

This clonotype was picked up a small number of times. This chain links TRBV10-3 with TRBJ2-2, with D unresolved. This CDR3 region has 14 residues. V shed 3 bases and J shed 0 bases, with 5 bases lying between them. The germline gives CDR1 ENHRY, CDR2 SYGVKD. The CDR3 bases are TGTGCCATCAGTGATAACGCGAACACCGGGGAGCTGTTTTTT. Its protein is CAISDNANTGELFF.